Presented here are 29 T cell receptor beta chains from one specimen sequenced in a study of T cell responses to AZD1222 COVID-19 vaccine. Profiling relied on immunoSEQ multiplex PCR, and the TCRdb table lists in-frame clones only, not all of them. The top ten clones hold 20% to 25% of a sample with over 90,000 clones, around 90% of them seen once. The source material was peripheral blood, sampled on day 0 of AZD1222 vaccination. These receptors originate from an adult in good health.

Comments on this clone: The sample carries other DNA sequences with the same CDR3. The rearrangement links TRBV6-5 to TRBJ2-7, with D maybe TRBD1 (5 bases). This CDR3 comprises 15 residues. The V end was cut by 0 bases, the J end by 3 bases, with 12 bases between. The germline V gene encodes CDR1 MNHEY and CDR2 SVGAGI. The chain's CDR3 is CASSYSPGQGYEQYF. The DNA of the CDR3 is TGTGCCAGCAGTTACTCACCAGGACAAGGCTACGAGCAGTACTTC.

The chain carries TRBV28 and TRBJ1-2; D call uncertain. The CDR3 runs 15 residues. Germline V gene lookup returns CDR1 MDHEN and CDR2 SYDVKM. Trimming shortened V by 3 bases and J by 1 base, and 12 bases separated the two germline ends. The CDR3: CASSFYRTLNYGYTF. In DNA form, the CDR3 reads TGTGCCAGCAGTTTTTATAGGACCCTTAACTATGGCTACACCTTC.

The chain carries TRBV6-6 and TRBJ1-2; 8 positions match TRBD1. J gave up 3 bases and V 4 bases, and 1 base lay outside the gene matches. The germline V gene has CDR1 MNHNY and CDR2 SVGAGI (reference sequence). The CDR3 has 13 residues. CDR3 loop: CASSLTGDYGYTF. CDR3 sequence (DNA): TGTGCCAGCAGTTTGACAGGGGACTATGGCTACACCTTC.

This rearrangement joins TRBV24-1 to TRBJ1-4; D is uncertain. V lost 4 bases, J lost 8 bases, and 16 bases lay in between. The germline V gene encodes CDR1 KGHDR and CDR2 SFDVKD. This CDR3 spans 15 amino acids. DNA of the CDR3: TGTGCCACCAGTGACCGACCCCCGGGCGAGGAAAAACTGTTTTTT. Amino acids: CATSDRPPGEEKLFF.

This clone was observed a handful of times. The J gene is TRBJ2-7, the V gene TRBV4-1; D unclear. Germline lookup yields CDR1 MGHRA and CDR2 YSYEKL. The V and J ends lost 0 bases and 1 base respectively, with 4 bases between them. There are 13 residues in the CDR3. CDR3 DNA sequence: TGCGCCAGCAGCCAAGAGACTTCCTACGAGCAGTACTTC. Protein product: CASSQETSYEQYF.

The chain carries TRBV29-1 and TRBJ2-1, with a weak D call TRBD1 (6 bases). The CDR3 is made up of 15 amino acids. Germline CDR1 SQVTM, CDR2 ANQGSEA. V shed 3 bases and J shed 7 bases, with 19 bases lying between them. CDR3 in amino acids: CSVDAQDMRGNEQFF. The DNA for the CDR3 is TGCAGCGTTGACGCACAGGACATGAGGGGGAATGAGCAGTTCTTC.

The chain uses TRBV5-4 and TRBJ1-2, with D uncertain. Deletions cut 0 bases from V and 7 bases from J, with 16 bases between. In germline, CDR1 is SGHNT, CDR2 YYREEE (reference sequence). The length of the CDR3 is 15 residues. CDR3 nucleotides: TGTGCCAGCAGCTTGGCCCTAAATTCACGCGCTGGCTACACCTTC. As protein: CASSLALNSRAGYTF.

This clone was seen just once. This chain connects TRBV19 to TRBJ2-3; 7 positions agree with TRBD1. The CDR3 runs 15 residues. The germline CDR1 and CDR2 sequences are LNHDA and SQIVND (reference sequence). The trim removed 4 bases at V and 2 bases at J, leaving 6 bases unmatched. CDR3: CASSTGQVHTDTQYF. The CDR3 DNA sequence: TGTGCCAGTAGTACCGGACAGGTTCACACAGATACGCAGTATTTT.

This clone was counted a few times. V gene TRBV3-1 (or the pseudogene TRBV3-2) combines with J gene TRBJ1-1; D may be TRBD1 (6 bases). From germline, CDR1 is LGHDT and CDR2 YNNKEL (reference sequence). The CDR3 covers 15 residues. Trimming stripped 1 base from V and 5 bases from J, with 14 bases between. The CDR3 DNA reads TGTGCCAGCAGCCAAGGGGGGTCGGGGGCGACTGAAGCTTTCTTT. As protein: CASSQGGSGATEAFF.

The chain is built from TRBV19 and TRBJ1-5, with a tentative D call TRBD1 (6 bases). V gave up 2 bases and J gave up 7 bases, with 12 bases separating them. This CDR3 is built from 14 residues. Germline loops: CDR1 LNHDA, CDR2 SQIVND (reference sequence). The CDR3 DNA sequence: TGTGCCAGTAGTATAACCGGGGGCGACCAGCCCCAGCATTTT. This encodes CASSITGGDQPQHF.

This clone occurred once. The chain couples TRBV7-8 to TRBJ1-3; 7 bases align to TRBD1. From germline, CDR1 is SGHVS and CDR2 FQNEAQ. Trimming cost V 0 bases and J 3 bases; bases outside gene matches: 11. The CDR3 extends over 18 amino acids. CDR3: CASSLAAEGQFGGNTIYF. CDR3 coding DNA: TGTGCCAGCAGCTTAGCCGCCGAGGGACAGTTTGGTGGAAACACCATATATTTT.

This rearrangement joins TRBV4-3 to TRBJ2-7, with D hard to call. Germline V CDR1 and CDR2: LGHNA, YSLEER. The V gene lost 0 bases and the J gene lost 3 bases, with 12 bases spanning the gap. The CDR3 sequence is 15 residues long. The CDR3 nucleotides are TGCGCCAGCAGCCAAGACTCCCCAACGAGCTACGAGCAGTACTTC. Its translation is CASSQDSPTSYEQYF.

This clone was seen a few times. The chain is built from TRBV5-1 and TRBJ1-4; D is possibly TRBD1 (6 bases). The V end lost 3 bases, the J end lost 4 bases, and 16 bases lay between the germline ends. Germline-derived CDR1 and CDR2 are SGHRS and YFSETQ. The length of the CDR3 is 16 residues. The CDR3 loop is CASSSGITGNNEKLFF. Written as DNA, the CDR3 is TGCGCCAGCAGCTCAGGAATTACAGGGAATAATGAAAAACTGTTTTTT.

For the CDR3, the DNA is TGTGCCAGCAGTTACTCGAGCGGGCTCACTGAAGCTTTCTTT. Protein sequence: CASSYSSGLTEAFF. The chain employs TRBV6-5 and TRBJ1-1; no firm D call. Trimming removed 0 bases from V and 4 bases from J, with 9 bases in between. CDR1 MNHEY and CDR2 SVGAGI come from the germline V gene. The CDR3 spans 14 residues.

The J gene is TRBJ2-7, the V gene TRBV5-3; 8 bases align to TRBD2. TRBV5-3 is classed as an ORF, of uncertain function. This CDR3 is 14 amino acids long. V dropped 4 bases and J dropped 3; count of bases not matched to a gene: 6. Here the CDR3 DNA reads TGTGCCAGAAGCGGGGGGACTAGGGGCTACGAGCAGTACTTC. This gives the protein CARSGGTRGYEQYF.

The V gene is TRBV7-2, the J gene TRBJ2-1; 10 bases are a match to TRBD2. CDR1 and CDR2 from the germline V gene are SGHTA and FQGNSA. CDR3 length: 15 residues. J lost 6 bases, V lost 2 bases, and 4 bases had no gene match. The CDR3 is CASSLIAGGRNEQFF. The CDR3 DNA follows: TGTGCCAGCAGCTTAATAGCGGGAGGTCGCAATGAGCAGTTCTTC.

This chain joins TRBV6-5 and TRBJ1-2; 7 positions agree with TRBD1. With 2 bases clipped from V and 7 bases from J, the junction kept 13 bases outside the gene matches. Looked up from germline, CDR1 is MNHEY and CDR2 is SVGAGI. This CDR3 is built from 16 residues. CDR3 coding DNA: TGTGCCAGCAGTTACGCCCCCACGGGCAGGGGGGTTGGCTACACCTTC. It yields the protein CASSYAPTGRGVGYTF.

The chain is built from TRBV6-5 and TRBJ1-1; 7 bases line up with TRBD1. Unmatched junction bases numbered 7, after V lost 5 bases and J lost 1 base. Germline V CDR1 and CDR2: MNHEY, SVGAGI. The CDR3 runs to 15 residues. CDR3 loop: CASSIRQGWNTEAFF. CDR3 bases: TGTGCCAGCAGTATAAGACAGGGATGGAACACTGAAGCTTTCTTT.

This clone appeared a few times. This rearrangement joins TRBV4-3 to TRBJ1-1; D is unresolved. The CDR3 totals 13 residues. Germline V gene data show CDR1 as LGHNA and CDR2 as YSLEER. Trimming removed 1 base from V and 10 bases from J, with 13 bases in between. The CDR3 nucleotides are TGCGCCAGCAGCCAAGGGCTGGGCTCTCGAGCTTTCTTT. Its translation: CASSQGLGSRAFF.

V usage is TRBV5-1 and J usage is TRBJ2-3; D gene uncertain. Trimming took off 0 bases at V and 5 bases at J, with 4 bases between the two ends. The CDR3 has 12 amino acids. Germline V lookup: CDR1 SGHRS, CDR2 YFSETQ. CDR3 amino acids: CASSLGKDTQYF. The CDR3 nucleotides read TGCGCCAGCAGCTTGGGTAAAGATACGCAGTATTTT. The full variable domain, its missing parts supplied by reference TRBV5-1 and TRBJ2-3, is KAGVTQTPRYLIKTRGQQVTLSCSPISGHRSVSWYQQTPGQGLQFLFEYFSETQRNKGNFPGRFSGRQFSNSRSEMNVSTLELGDSALYLCASSLGKDTQYFGPGTRLTVL.

V is TRBV30 and J is TRBJ2-2; D unresolved. CDR1 and CDR2 (germline): GTSNPN, SVGIG (reference sequence). Between the trimmed V and J ends, which lost 3 bases and 7 bases, there was a span of 12 bases. This CDR3 is built from 13 residues. In DNA form, the CDR3 reads TGTGCCTGGAGAGGAGACCCGGGCGGGGAGCTGTTTTTT. Its protein product is CAWRGDPGGELFF.

The chain couples TRBV7-2 to TRBJ1-5, with D unclear. Germline values: CDR1 SGHTA, CDR2 FQGNSA. There are 13 residues in the CDR3. Trimming removed 0 bases at V and 5 bases at J, with 5 bases between. The CDR3 region has the DNA TGTGCCAGCAGCTTAGCGCAGTATCAGCCCCAGCATTTT. Translation gives CASSLAQYQPQHF. Combining the CDR3 with reference TRBV7-2 and TRBJ1-5 gives the whole variable domain GAGVSQSPSNKVTEKGKDVELRCDPISGHTALYWYRQSLGQGLEFLIYFQGNSAPDKSGLPSDRFSAERTGGSVSTLTIQRTQQEDSAVYLCASSLAQYQPQHFGDGTRLSIL.

The rearrangement uses TRBV7-9 and TRBJ1-1; D not resolved. V was trimmed by 4 bases and J by 1 base, leaving 10 bases between them. This CDR3 region has 14 residues. The V gene's germline CDR1 is SEHNR and CDR2 FQNEAQ (reference sequence). CDR3 residues: CASSYREKNTEAFF. The CDR3 DNA sequence: TGTGCCAGCAGCTACCGGGAAAAGAACACTGAAGCTTTCTTT.

The chain couples TRBV5-1 to TRBJ2-1; maybe TRBD1 (6 bases). V shed 3 bases and J shed 9 bases, with 10 bases lying between them. Germline V gives CDR1 SGHRS, CDR2 YFSETQ. The CDR3 covers 12 residues. CDR3 sequence (DNA): TGCGCCAGCAGCTCACAGGGAGTTGAGCAGTTCTTC. This encodes CASSSQGVEQFF.

CDR3 sequence reads: CASSTWGESSYNEQFF. CDR3 nucleotide sequence: TGTGCCAGCAGCACCTGGGGGGAAAGCTCCTACAATGAGCAGTTCTTC. The chain links TRBV6-2 or TRBV6-3 to TRBJ2-1; perhaps TRBD2 as D (6 bases). The V gene's germline CDR1 is MNHEY and CDR2 SVGEGT. CDR3 length: 16 amino acids. Deletions cut 6 bases from V and 0 bases from J, with 15 bases between.

The CDR3 reads CASSVGGGQGSTEAFF. The DNA for the CDR3 is TGTGCCAGCAGCGTAGGAGGCGGACAGGGAAGCACTGAAGCTTTCTTT. The chain links TRBV9 to TRBJ1-1; 8 positions match TRBD1. CDR3 size: 16 residues. Germline-derived CDR1 and CDR2 are SGDLS and YYNGEE. V gave up 0 bases and J gave up 4 bases; unmatched junction bases: 8.

The chain joins TRBV9 to TRBJ2-2; TRBD1 aligns across 7 bases. V dropped 3 bases and J dropped 4; count of bases not matched to a gene: 12. The length of the CDR3 is 17 residues. CDR1 is SGDLS and CDR2 is YYNGEE in the germline V gene. This CDR3 reads CASSAPKGGRVTGELFF. DNA for the CDR3: TGTGCCAGCAGCGCCCCCAAAGGGGGCAGGGTCACCGGGGAGCTGTTTTTT.

This chain links TRBV7-2 with TRBJ2-5, with D possibly matching TRBD1 (6 bases). CDR1 and CDR2 (germline): SGHTA, FQGNSA. V dropped 1 base and J dropped 1 base, with 7 bases sitting between them. The CDR3 loop spans 14 amino acids. The CDR3 nucleotides read TGTGCCAGCAGCTTAGGGACAGCCCAAGAGACCCAGTACTTC. It specifies CASSLGTAQETQYF.

V and J are TRBV19 and TRBJ1-4; TRBD1 is a possible D gene (6 bases). The germline CDR1 and CDR2 sequences are LNHDA and SQIVND (reference sequence). CDR3 length: 14 residues. The V end was cut by 4 bases, the J end by 4 bases, with 10 bases between. The CDR3, as DNA: TGTGCCAGTAGTAATGGGGGCTATAATGAAAAACTGTTTTTT. Its translation is CASSNGGYNEKLFF.